Below, 23 T cell receptor beta chains from the same sample are listed, as sequenced in a study of graft-versus-host responses after intestinal transplantation. Generated by immunoSEQ multiplex PCR, the TCRdb table keeps only in-frame clones and is missing some. Seen here are some 120,000 clones, approximately 90% observed once, and the top ten hold over 0.15%. These TCRs are of unknown antigen specificity. Sample: unstimulated CD4+ T cells sorted from spleen or lymph node cells, taken before intestinal transplant. All receptors derive from a human donor who received an intestinal transplant.

The rearrangement uses TRBV12-5 and TRBJ2-3; D not certain. CDR1 LGHNT and CDR2 FRNRAP come from the germline V gene. Trimming cost V 6 bases and J 4 bases, with 5 bases left between them. The CDR3 is made up of 11 amino acids. The CDR3 loop reads CASGTSDTQYF. The CDR3 DNA reads TGTGCTAGTGGGACGTCAGATACGCAGTATTTT.

V gene TRBV6-6 combines with J gene TRBJ1-4; no definite D call. V lost 6 bases and J lost 6, with 8 bases in between. The length of the CDR3 is 12 residues. Germline V gene data show CDR1 as MNHNY and CDR2 as SVGAGI (reference sequence). The chain's CDR3 is CASSDTDEKLFF. CDR3 in DNA: TGTGCCAGCAGCGATACGGATGAAAAACTGTTTTTT.

To note about this clone: Within the sample, other DNA sequences also encode this same CDR3. The V gene is TRBV5-1, the J gene TRBJ2-5, with a tentative D call TRBD2 (6 bases). Germline CDR1 reads SGHRS; CDR2 reads YFSETQ. Trimming cost V 2 bases and J 2 bases, with 7 bases left between them. CDR3 length: 13 residues. CDR3 sequence reads: CASSFGGQETQYF. CDR3 nucleotide sequence: TGCGCCAGCAGCTTTGGGGGGCAAGAGACCCAGTACTTC.

The rearrangement uses TRBV11-2 and TRBJ1-5, with unresolved D. Deletions cut 4 bases from V and 4 bases from J, with 8 bases between. Germline CDR1 SGHAT, CDR2 FQNNGV. There are 13 residues in the CDR3. For the CDR3, the DNA is TGTGCCAGCAGCTATGGACGGAATCAGCCCCAGCATTTT. The encoded protein is CASSYGRNQPQHF.

Only one count was recorded for this clone. CDR3 DNA: TGTGCCAGCAGTTCCCCGGCAGCTTATGGCTACACCTTC. This translates into CASSSPAAYGYTF. This chain connects TRBV6-5 to TRBJ1-2; D uncertain. This CDR3 is 13 amino acids long. Germline-derived CDR1 and CDR2 are MNHEY and SVGAGI. The V end was cut by 4 bases, the J end by 5 bases, with 11 bases between.

The chain combines TRBV7-9 with TRBJ1-6; D remains ambiguous. There are 15 residues in the CDR3. V lost 1 base and J lost 7, with 11 bases in between. Germline V gives CDR1 SEHNR, CDR2 FQNEAQ (reference sequence). The CDR3 here is CASSLGAPENSPLHF. The CDR3 coding sequence is TGTGCCAGCAGCTTAGGGGCGCCGGAGAATTCACCCCTCCACTTT.

The genes are TRBV2 and TRBJ1-2; D is undetermined. Deletions cut 7 bases from V and 5 bases from J, with 20 bases between. The CDR3 is made up of 15 amino acids. CDR1 SNHLY and CDR2 FYNNEI come from the germline V gene. The CDR3 bases are TGTGCCAGCACCCTTGGAGACCCGGGATCGTATGGCTACACCTTC. Encoded protein: CASTLGDPGSYGYTF. Supplemented by reference TRBV2 and TRBJ1-2, the full variable domain reads EPEVTQTPSHQVTQMGQEVILRCVPISNHLYFYWYRQILGQKVEFLVSFYNNEISEKSEIFDDQFSVERPDGSNFTLKIRSTKLEDSAMYFCASTLGDPGSYGYTFGSGTRLTVV.

The V and J genes are TRBV4-2 and TRBJ2-1; 12 nucleotides line up with TRBD2. The CDR3 runs to 16 residues. V gave up 1 base and J gave up 4 bases; unmatched junction bases: 2. CDR1 is LGHNA, CDR2 YNFKEQ, per germline. CDR3 loop: CASSQGTSGAYNEQFF. The CDR3 nucleotides are TGTGCCAGCAGCCAAGGGACTAGCGGGGCATACAATGAGCAGTTCTTC.

This clone has just one count. This sequence joins TRBV7-8 and TRBJ2-2; 8 positions match TRBD1. Germline CDR1 and CDR2: SGHVS and FQNEAQ. The CDR3 is made up of 15 amino acids. With 5 bases clipped from V and 5 bases from J, the junction kept 7 bases outside the gene matches. CDR3 in amino acids: CASSPRQGFTGELFF. DNA of the CDR3: TGTGCCAGCAGCCCGAGACAGGGGTTTACCGGGGAGCTGTTTTTT.

The CDR3 DNA is TGCAGCGTTTCGTTATGGGGACGGCTTGAAAAACTGTTTTTT. This encodes CSVSLWGRLEKLFF. This chain links TRBV29-1 with TRBJ1-4; maybe TRBD1 (5 bases). Trimming removed 5 bases from V and 7 bases from J, with 17 bases in between. The V gene's germline CDR1 is SQVTM and CDR2 ANQGSEA. The CDR3 totals 14 residues.

J is TRBJ1-2 and V is TRBV5-1; 7 bases are shared with TRBD1. Losses at the gene ends were 4 bases for V and 5 bases for J; bases not matched to a gene: 11. The CDR3 runs 15 residues. The germline gives CDR1 SGHRS, CDR2 YFSETQ. CDR3 residues: CASSQSPTGRYGYTF. As DNA, the CDR3 is TGCGCCAGCAGCCAATCTCCGACAGGGAGATATGGCTACACCTTC.

This chain joins TRBV19 and TRBJ2-3, with D unresolved. The ends were cut back, 6 bases at V and 0 bases at J, with 13 bases in the middle. Germline values: CDR1 LNHDA, CDR2 SQIVND (reference sequence). This CDR3 has 15 amino acids. The CDR3 loop reads CASSPTFLSTDTQYF. The CDR3, as DNA: TGTGCCAGTAGCCCCACGTTCCTTAGCACAGATACGCAGTATTTT.

The CDR3 loop reads CASGRALSLRWGANVLTF. For the CDR3, the DNA is TGCGCCAGCGGAAGGGCCCTATCCTTGCGGTGGGGGGCCAACGTCCTGACTTTC. The J gene is TRBJ2-6, the V gene TRBV4-1; D not resolved. The CDR3 runs 18 residues. Germline V gene lookup returns CDR1 MGHRA and CDR2 YSYEKL. Trimming cost V 8 bases and J 4 bases, with 24 bases left between them.

The chain uses TRBV10-2 and TRBJ2-7; the D gene is possibly TRBD2 (7 bases). Germline CDR1 reads WSHSY; CDR2 reads SAAADI. The CDR3 spans 13 residues. With 3 bases removed from V and 12 bases from J, the gap between germline ends came to 18 bases. This CDR3 is CASSESRRGPLYF. CDR3 nucleotide sequence: TGCGCCAGCAGTGAATCCCGGCGGGGGCCGCTGTACTTC.

The count of this clone is one. The rearrangement joins TRBV11-3 to TRBJ2-2; D may be TRBD1 or TRBD2 (5 bases each). V lost 5 bases to trimming and J lost 3 bases, with 10 bases between them. This CDR3 has 14 residues. The germline CDR1 and CDR2 sequences are SGHNT and YENEEA. CDR3 residues: CASSPGPYTGELFF. As DNA, the CDR3 is TGTGCCAGCAGCCCGGGACCCTACACCGGGGAGCTGTTTTTT.

CDR3 region: CAWSPPGQGTNNSPLHF. CDR3 DNA sequence: TGTGCCTGGAGTCCCCCGGGACAGGGGACGAATAATTCACCCCTCCACTTT. The rearrangement uses TRBV30 and TRBJ1-6; 10 positions match TRBD1. The CDR3 covers 17 residues. In germline, CDR1 is GTSNPN, CDR2 SVGIG (reference sequence). Trimming took 2 bases from V and 5 from J; bases not matched to a gene: 9.

CDR3 in amino acids: CASSTNGPPDSPLHF. Written as DNA, the CDR3 is TGTGCCAGTAGTACCAACGGGCCCCCGGATTCACCCCTCCACTTT. The chain has TRBV19 and TRBJ1-6; D is unresolved. This CDR3 is 15 amino acids long. Trimming removed 4 bases at V and 8 bases at J, with 15 bases between. Germline CDR1 and CDR2: LNHDA and SQIVND (reference sequence).

CDR3 sequence reads: CASSLADRRDSPLHF. The CDR3 coding sequence is TGCGCCAGCAGCTTGGCCGACCGGCGAGATTCACCCCTCCACTTT. This rearrangement joins TRBV5-1 to TRBJ1-6; D unresolved. V shed 0 bases and J shed 8 bases, with 12 bases lying between them. This CDR3 has 15 residues. Germline CDR1 SGHRS, CDR2 YFSETQ.

J is TRBJ1-2 and V is TRBV5-4; 9 bases line up with TRBD1. This CDR3 is built from 16 residues. V was pared by 3 bases and J by 8 bases, with 14 bases of the junction left unmatched. The germline CDR1 and CDR2 sequences are SGHNT and YYREEE (reference sequence). The CDR3 coding sequence is TGTGCCAGCAGCTCTAATCGGGTGACAGGGGGAGTAGGCTACACCTTC. This sequence encodes CASSSNRVTGGVGYTF.

The genes are TRBV27 and TRBJ2-7, with D hard to call. Germline V gene lookup returns CDR1 MNHEY and CDR2 SMNVEV (reference sequence). This CDR3 region has 14 residues. Trimming pared 2 bases from V and 2 bases from J, leaving 10 bases between. The CDR3 DNA is TGTGCCAGCAGTTTACAGGACGGACCCTACGAGCAGTACTTC. This encodes CASSLQDGPYEQYF.

This clone was seen just once. This chain uses TRBV5-1 with TRBJ1-1, with D unclear. The CDR3 is 11 residues long. The germline V gene has CDR1 SGHRS and CDR2 YFSETQ. The V and J ends lost 0 bases and 3 bases respectively, with 0 bases between them. DNA of the CDR3: TGCGCCAGCAGCTTGGACACTGAAGCTTTCTTT. This encodes CASSLDTEAFF.

This chain connects TRBV4-1 to TRBJ1-5, with D uncertain. CDR1 and CDR2 from the germline V gene are MGHRA and YSYEKL. The CDR3 runs 13 residues. V was pared by 0 bases and J by 9 bases, with 9 bases between. The CDR3 loop reads CASSQEDLRPQHF. CDR3 nucleotides: TGCGCCAGCAGCCAAGAAGATTTGAGGCCCCAGCATTTT.

This chain connects TRBV11-3 to TRBJ1-6; D call uncertain. Germline V gene lookup returns CDR1 SGHNT and CDR2 YENEEA. The length of the CDR3 is 15 residues. The V gene lost 5 bases and the J gene lost 8 bases, with 16 bases spanning the gap. The CDR3 loop reads CASSPRITGDSPLHF. In DNA form, the CDR3 reads TGTGCCAGCAGCCCACGTATTACCGGGGATTCACCCCTCCACTTT.